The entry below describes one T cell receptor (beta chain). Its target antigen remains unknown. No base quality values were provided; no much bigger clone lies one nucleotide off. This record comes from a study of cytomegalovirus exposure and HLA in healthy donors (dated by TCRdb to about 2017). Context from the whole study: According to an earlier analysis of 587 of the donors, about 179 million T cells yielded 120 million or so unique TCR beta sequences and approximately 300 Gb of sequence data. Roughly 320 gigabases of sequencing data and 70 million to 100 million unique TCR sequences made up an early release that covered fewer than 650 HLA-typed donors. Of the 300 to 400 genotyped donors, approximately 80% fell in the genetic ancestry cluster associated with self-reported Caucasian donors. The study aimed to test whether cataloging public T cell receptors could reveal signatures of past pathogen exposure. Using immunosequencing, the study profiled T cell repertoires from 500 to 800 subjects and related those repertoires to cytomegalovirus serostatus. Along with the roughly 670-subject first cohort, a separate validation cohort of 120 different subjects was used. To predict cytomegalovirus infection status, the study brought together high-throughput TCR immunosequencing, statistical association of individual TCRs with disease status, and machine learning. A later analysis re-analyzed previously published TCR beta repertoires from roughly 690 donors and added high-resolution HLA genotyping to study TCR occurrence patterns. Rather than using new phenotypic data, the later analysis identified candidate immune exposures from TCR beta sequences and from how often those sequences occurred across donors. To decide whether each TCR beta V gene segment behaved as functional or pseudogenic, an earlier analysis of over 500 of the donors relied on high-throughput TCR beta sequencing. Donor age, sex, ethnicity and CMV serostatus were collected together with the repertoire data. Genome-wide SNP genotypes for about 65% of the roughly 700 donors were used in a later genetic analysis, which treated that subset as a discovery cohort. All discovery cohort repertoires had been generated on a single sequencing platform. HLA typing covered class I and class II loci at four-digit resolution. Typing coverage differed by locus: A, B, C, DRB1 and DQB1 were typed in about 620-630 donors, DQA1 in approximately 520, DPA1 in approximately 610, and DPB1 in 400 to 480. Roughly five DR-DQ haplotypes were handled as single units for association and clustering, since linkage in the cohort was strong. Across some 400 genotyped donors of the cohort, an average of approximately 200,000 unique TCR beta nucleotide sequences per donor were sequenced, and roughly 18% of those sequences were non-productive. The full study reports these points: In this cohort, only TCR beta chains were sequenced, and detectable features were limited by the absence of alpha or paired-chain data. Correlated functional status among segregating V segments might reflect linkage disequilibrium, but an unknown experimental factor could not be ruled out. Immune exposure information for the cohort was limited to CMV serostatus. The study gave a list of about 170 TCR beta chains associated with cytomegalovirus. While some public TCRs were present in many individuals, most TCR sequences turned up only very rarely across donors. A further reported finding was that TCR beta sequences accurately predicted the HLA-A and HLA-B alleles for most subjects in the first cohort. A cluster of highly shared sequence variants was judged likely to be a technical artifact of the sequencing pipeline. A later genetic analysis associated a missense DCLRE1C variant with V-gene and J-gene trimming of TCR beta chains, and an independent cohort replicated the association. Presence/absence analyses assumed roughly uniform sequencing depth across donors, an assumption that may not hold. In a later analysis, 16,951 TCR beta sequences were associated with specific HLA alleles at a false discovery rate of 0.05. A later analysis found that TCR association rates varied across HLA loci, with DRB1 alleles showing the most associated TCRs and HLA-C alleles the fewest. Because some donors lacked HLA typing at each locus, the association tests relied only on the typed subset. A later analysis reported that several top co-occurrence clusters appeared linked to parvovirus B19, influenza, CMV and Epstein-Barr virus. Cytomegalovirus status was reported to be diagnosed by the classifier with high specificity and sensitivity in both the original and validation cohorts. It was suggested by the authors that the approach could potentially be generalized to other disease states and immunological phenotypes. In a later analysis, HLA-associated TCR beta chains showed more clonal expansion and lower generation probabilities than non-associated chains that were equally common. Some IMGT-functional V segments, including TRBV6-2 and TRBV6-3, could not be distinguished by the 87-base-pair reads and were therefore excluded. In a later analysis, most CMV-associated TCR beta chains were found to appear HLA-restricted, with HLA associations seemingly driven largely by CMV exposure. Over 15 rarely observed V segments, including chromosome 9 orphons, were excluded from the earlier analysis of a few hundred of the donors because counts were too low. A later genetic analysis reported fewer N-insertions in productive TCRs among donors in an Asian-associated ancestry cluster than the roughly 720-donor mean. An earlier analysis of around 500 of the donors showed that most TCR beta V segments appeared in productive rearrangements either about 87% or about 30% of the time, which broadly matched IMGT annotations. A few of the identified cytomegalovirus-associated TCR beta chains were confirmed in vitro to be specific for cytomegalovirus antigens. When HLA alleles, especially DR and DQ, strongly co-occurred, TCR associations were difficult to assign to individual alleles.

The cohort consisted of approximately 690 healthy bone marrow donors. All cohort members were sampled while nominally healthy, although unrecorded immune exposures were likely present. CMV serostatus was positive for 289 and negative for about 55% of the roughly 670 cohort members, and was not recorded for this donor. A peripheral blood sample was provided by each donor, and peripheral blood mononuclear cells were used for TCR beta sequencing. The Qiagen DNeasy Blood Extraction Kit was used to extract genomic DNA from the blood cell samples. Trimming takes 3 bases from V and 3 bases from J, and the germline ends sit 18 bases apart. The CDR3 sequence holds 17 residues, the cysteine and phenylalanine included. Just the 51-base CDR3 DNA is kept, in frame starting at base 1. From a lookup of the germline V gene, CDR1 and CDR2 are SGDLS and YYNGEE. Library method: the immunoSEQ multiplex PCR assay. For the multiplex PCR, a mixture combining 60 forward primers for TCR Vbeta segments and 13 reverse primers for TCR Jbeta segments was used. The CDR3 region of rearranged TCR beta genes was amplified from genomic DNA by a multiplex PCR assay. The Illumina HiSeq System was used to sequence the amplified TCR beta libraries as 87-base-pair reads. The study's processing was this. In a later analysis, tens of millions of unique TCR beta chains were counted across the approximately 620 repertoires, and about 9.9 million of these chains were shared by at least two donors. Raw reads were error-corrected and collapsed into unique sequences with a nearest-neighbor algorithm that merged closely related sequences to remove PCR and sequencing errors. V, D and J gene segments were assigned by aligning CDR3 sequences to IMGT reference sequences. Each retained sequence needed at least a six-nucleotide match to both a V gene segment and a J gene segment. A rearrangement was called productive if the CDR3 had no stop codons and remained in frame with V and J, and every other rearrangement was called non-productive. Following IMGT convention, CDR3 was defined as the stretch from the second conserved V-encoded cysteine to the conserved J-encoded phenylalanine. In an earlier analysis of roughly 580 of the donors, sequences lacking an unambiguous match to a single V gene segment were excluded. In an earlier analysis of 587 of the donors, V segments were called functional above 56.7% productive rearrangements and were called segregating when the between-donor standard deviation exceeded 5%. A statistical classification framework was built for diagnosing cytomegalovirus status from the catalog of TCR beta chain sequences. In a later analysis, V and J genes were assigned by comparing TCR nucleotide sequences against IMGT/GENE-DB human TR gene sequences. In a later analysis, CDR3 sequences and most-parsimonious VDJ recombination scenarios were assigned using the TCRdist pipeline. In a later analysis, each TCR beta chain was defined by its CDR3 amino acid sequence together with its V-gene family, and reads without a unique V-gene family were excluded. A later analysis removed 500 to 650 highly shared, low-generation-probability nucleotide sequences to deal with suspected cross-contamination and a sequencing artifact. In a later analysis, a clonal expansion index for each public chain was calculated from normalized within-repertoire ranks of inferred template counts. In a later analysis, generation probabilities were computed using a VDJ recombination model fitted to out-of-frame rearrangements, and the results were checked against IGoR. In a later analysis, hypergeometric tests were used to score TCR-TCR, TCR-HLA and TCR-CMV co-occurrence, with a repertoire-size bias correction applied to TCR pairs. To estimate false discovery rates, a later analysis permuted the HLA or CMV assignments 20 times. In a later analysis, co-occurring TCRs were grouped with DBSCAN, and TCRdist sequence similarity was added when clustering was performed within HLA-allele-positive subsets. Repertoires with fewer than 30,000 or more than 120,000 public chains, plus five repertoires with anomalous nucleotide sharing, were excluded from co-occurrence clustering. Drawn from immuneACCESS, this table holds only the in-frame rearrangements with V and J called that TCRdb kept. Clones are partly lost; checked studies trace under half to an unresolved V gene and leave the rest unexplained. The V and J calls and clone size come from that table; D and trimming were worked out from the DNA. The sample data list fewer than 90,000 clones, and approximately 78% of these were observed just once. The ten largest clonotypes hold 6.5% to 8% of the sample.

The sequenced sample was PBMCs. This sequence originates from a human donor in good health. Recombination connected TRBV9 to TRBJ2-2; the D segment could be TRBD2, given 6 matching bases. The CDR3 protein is CASSAGGPPVDTGELFF. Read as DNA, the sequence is TGTGCCAGCAGCGCAGGAGGGCCCCCAGTGGACACCGGGGAGCTGTTTTTT.